Below, 2 T cell receptor beta chains from the same sample are listed, as sequenced in a study of cytomegalovirus exposure and HLA in healthy donors. Primers included in the PCR were 60 Vbeta and 13 Jbeta primers. Clones were read by immunoSEQ multiplex PCR, and TCRdb kept only the in-frame ones, dropping some. The data contain under 110,000 clones, around 80% of them singletons. Material for sequencing was PBMCs. The receptors were gathered from a man between 60 and 75 years old in good health and CMV-seronegative.

The J gene is TRBJ2-1, the V gene TRBV19; 10 positions match TRBD1. CDR1 LNHDA and CDR2 SQIVND come from the germline V gene (reference sequence). The CDR3 spans 18 residues. Trimming removed 7 bases from V and 1 base from J; junction bases left unmatched: 13. CDR3 sequence: CASKLRDRGWESYNEQFF. In nucleotides, the CDR3 is TGTGCCAGTAAACTCCGGGACAGGGGATGGGAGTCCTACAATGAGCAGTTCTTC.

The J gene is TRBJ2-5, the V gene TRBV7-2; 8 nucleotides match TRBD1. The J call is in doubt because the DNA end fits TRBJ2-7 better. CDR3 length: 14 residues. Germline V gives CDR1 SGHTA, CDR2 FQGNSA. The CDR3 DNA is TGTGCCAGCAGCTTGATGGACAGGGCTTACGAGCAGTACTTC. Translation gives CASSLMDRAYEQYF.